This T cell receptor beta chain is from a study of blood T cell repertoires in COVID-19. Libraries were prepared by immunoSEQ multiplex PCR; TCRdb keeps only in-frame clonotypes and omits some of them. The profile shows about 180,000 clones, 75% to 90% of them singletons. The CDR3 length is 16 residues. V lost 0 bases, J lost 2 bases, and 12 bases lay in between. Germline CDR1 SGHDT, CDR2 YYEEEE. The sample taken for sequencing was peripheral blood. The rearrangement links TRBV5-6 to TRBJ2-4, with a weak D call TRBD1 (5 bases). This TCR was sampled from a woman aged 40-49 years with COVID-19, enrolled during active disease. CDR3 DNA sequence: TGTGCCAGCAGCTTGGATCACAGGCGGACCAAAAACATTCAGTACTTC. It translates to CASSLDHRRTKNIQYF. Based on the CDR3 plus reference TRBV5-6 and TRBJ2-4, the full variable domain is DAGVTQSPTHLIKTRGQQVTLRCSPKSGHDTVSWYQQALGQGPQFIFQYYEEEERQRGNFPDRFSGHQFPNYSSELNVNALLLGDSALYLCASSLDHRRTKNIQYFGAGTRLSVL.